Presented here are 24 T cell receptor beta chains from one specimen sequenced in a study of cytomegalovirus exposure and HLA in healthy donors. 60 Vbeta and 13 Jbeta primers were used in PCR. The assay was immunoSEQ multiplex PCR, and TCRdb's table has in-frame clones only and misses some. Here the sample spans over 150,000 clones, 79% being singletons. Sequenced input: PBMCs. These receptors came from a girl aged 10 to 17 in good health and CMV-seropositive.

This clone was found a few times. This sequence joins TRBV7-2 and TRBJ2-3; 8 bases match TRBD2. Unmatched junction bases numbered 10, after V lost 6 bases and J lost 2 bases. The CDR3 totals 16 residues. CDR1 and CDR2 (germline): SGHTA, FQGNSA. The CDR3 sequence is CASSPTGGAATDTQYF. In DNA, the CDR3 is TGTGCCAGCAGTCCCACGGGGGGGGCTGCCACAGATACGCAGTATTTT.

The CDR3 region is CASSPPAGGVEKLFF. The CDR3 DNA is TGTGCCAGCTCACCACCTGCGGGGGGAGTCGAAAAACTGTTTTTT. This chain links TRBV18 with TRBJ1-4; possible D gene TRBD1, 5 bases. Germline values: CDR1 KGHSH, CDR2 LQKENI. There are 15 residues in the CDR3. Trimming pared 0 bases from V and 8 bases from J, leaving 13 bases between.

The chain recombines TRBV5-1 with TRBJ1-6; TRBD1 matches 9 bases. V lost 5 bases, J lost 7 bases, and 10 bases stayed unmatched. The CDR3 sequence is 16 residues long. CDR1 and CDR2 from the germline V gene are SGHRS and YFSETQ. CDR3 residues: CASRYTGTGTNSPLHF. In nucleotides, the CDR3 is TGCGCCAGCAGGTACACCGGGACAGGGACCAATTCACCCCTCCACTTT.

The rearrangement uses TRBV19 and TRBJ2-4; D possibly corresponds to TRBD1 (6 bases). Germline CDR1 is LNHDA and CDR2 is SQIVND (reference sequence). The ends were cut back, 4 bases at V and 5 bases at J, with 18 bases in the middle. The CDR3 is made up of 16 amino acids. Written as DNA, the CDR3 is TGTGCCAGTAGTACGCAGGGGATATCCGTCCAAAACATTCAGTACTTC. Amino acids: CASSTQGISVQNIQYF.

V is TRBV10-1 and J is TRBJ1-1, with D maybe TRBD1 (6 bases). The V end lost 9 bases, the J end lost 0 bases, and 11 bases lay between the germline ends. Per the germline V gene, CDR1 is WNHNN and CDR2 is SYGVQD (reference sequence). CDR3 length: 13 residues. DNA for the CDR3: TGCGCCAGGATGAGGGGGATGAACACTGAAGCTTTCTTT. It yields the protein CARMRGMNTEAFF.

This clone was detected only a few times. The chain carries TRBV7-9 and TRBJ2-2; 10 nucleotides align to TRBD1. The junction had 5 bases not matched to a gene; V was cut back by 0 bases and J by 4 bases. This CDR3 is 17 amino acids long. Germline lookup yields CDR1 SEHNR and CDR2 FQNEAQ (reference sequence). CDR3 in amino acids: CASSLAMGQGITGELFF. The CDR3 region has the DNA TGTGCCAGCAGCTTAGCGATGGGACAGGGGATCACCGGGGAGCTGTTTTTT.

The V and J genes are TRBV2 and TRBJ2-5, with TRBD1 matching 7 bases. The CDR3 consists of 17 residues. In germline, CDR1 is SNHLY, CDR2 FYNNEI. Trimming took 5 bases from V and 1 from J; bases not matched to a gene: 13. CDR3 sequence reads: CASSPIPDRLGQETQYF. Written as DNA, the CDR3 is TGTGCCAGCAGTCCCATACCGGACAGGTTGGGCCAAGAGACCCAGTACTTC.

The chain recombines TRBV7-2 with TRBJ1-5, with D possibly matching TRBD1 (5 bases). From germline, CDR1 is SGHTA and CDR2 FQGNSA. V was clipped by 1 base and J by 7 bases, with 8 bases between them. There are 13 residues in the CDR3. CDR3 coding DNA: TGTGCCAGCAGCTTAGACAGGACGCAGCCCCAGCATTTT. It yields the protein CASSLDRTQPQHF.

Here the CDR3 reads CASSPGAGTDTQYF. The CDR3, as DNA: TGTGCCAGCAGCCCAGGGGCGGGCACAGATACGCAGTATTTT. The rearrangement links TRBV14 to TRBJ2-3; maybe TRBD1 (6 bases). Germline lookup yields CDR1 SGHDN and CDR2 FVKESK. V was pared by 4 bases and J by 1 base, with 9 bases between. CDR3 length: 14 amino acids.

The CDR3 region is CASSQVEGGYQPQHF. In nucleotides, the CDR3 is TGTGCCAGCAGCCAAGTCGAGGGGGGGTATCAGCCCCAGCATTTT. The gene calls are TRBV4-2 and TRBJ1-5; tentatively, D is TRBD1 (6 bases). Trimming stripped 1 base from V and 5 bases from J, with 12 bases between. CDR1 is LGHNA and CDR2 is YNFKEQ in the germline V gene. The CDR3 has 15 residues.

The chain couples TRBV5-6 to TRBJ2-7; D might be TRBD2 (5 bases). V was trimmed by 2 bases and J by 7 bases, leaving 13 bases between them. The length of the CDR3 is 13 residues. CDR1 and CDR2 (germline): SGHDT, YYEEEE. The CDR3 loop is CASSFALSGEQYF. The CDR3 DNA reads as TGTGCCAGCAGCTTTGCTCTCTCGGGAGAGCAGTACTTC. The entire variable domain, with the rest obtained from reference TRBV5-6 and TRBJ2-7, is as follows: DAGVTQSPTHLIKTRGQQVTLRCSPKSGHDTVSWYQQALGQGPQFIFQYYEEEERQRGNFPDRFSGHQFPNYSSELNVNALLLGDSALYLCASSFALSGEQYFGPGTRLTVT.

V usage is TRBV6-6 and J usage is TRBJ2-5; TRBD2 matches at 7 bases. This CDR3 is built from 12 residues. Germline CDR1 and CDR2: MNHNY and SVGAGI (reference sequence). V lost 5 bases to trimming and J lost 4 bases; unmatched junction nucleotides: 1. For the CDR3, the DNA is TGTGCCAGCAGTGGCGGGGGAGAGACCCAGTACTTC. Translated, it gives CASSGGGETQYF.

The genes are TRBV11-2 and TRBJ1-1; D gene uncertain. Trimming left V 1 base short and J 4 bases short, with 10 bases between. The CDR3 has 14 residues. CDR1 SGHAT and CDR2 FQNNGV come from the germline V gene. As DNA, the CDR3 is TGTGCCAGCAGCTTAGGGTTCGGGTTCACTGAAGCTTTCTTT. Translated, it gives CASSLGFGFTEAFF.

V usage is TRBV13 and J usage is TRBJ1-5; D is possibly TRBD1 (5 bases). V was pared by 4 bases and J by 6 bases, with 7 bases between. CDR3 size: 12 residues. Looked up from germline, CDR1 is PRHDT and CDR2 is FYEKMQ (reference sequence). The CDR3 spells CASSSGSQPQHF. Here the CDR3 DNA reads TGTGCCAGCAGCTCAGGGAGTCAGCCCCAGCATTTT.

This chain joins TRBV6-1 and TRBJ1-3, with D uncertain. The CDR3 spans 16 residues. V was pared by 4 bases and J by 0 bases, with 13 bases between. Germline CDR1 MNHNS, CDR2 SASEGT. The CDR3 reads CASSASRGISGNTIYF. The DNA for the CDR3 is TGTGCCAGCAGTGCTTCTCGAGGCATCTCTGGAAACACCATATATTTT.

The chain has TRBV14 and TRBJ2-1, with TRBD1 matching over 7 bases. V was pared by 1 base and J by 3 bases, with 9 bases of the junction left unmatched. Germline assignment: CDR1 SGHDN and CDR2 FVKESK. CDR3 length: 17 amino acids. For the CDR3, the DNA is TGTGCCAGCAGCCAAGGGGTGGGACAGCCGTACTACAATGAGCAGTTCTTC. It is translated as CASSQGVGQPYYNEQFF.

The chain joins TRBV5-3 to TRBJ1-5; 10 nucleotides match TRBD1. TRBV5-3 is reported as an ORF; its role is uncertain. The length of the CDR3 is 16 residues. The J segment lost 1 base and the V segment lost 4 bases, leaving 5 bases of the junction unmatched. CDR3 region: CARSSDRGPSNQPQHF. As DNA, the CDR3 is TGTGCCAGAAGCAGCGACAGGGGGCCGAGCAATCAGCCCCAGCATTTT.

This chain uses TRBV27 with TRBJ1-1; the match to TRBD1 covers 7 bases. The V segment lost 6 bases and the J segment 0 bases; nucleotides outside the gene matches: 7. Looked up from germline, CDR1 is MNHEY and CDR2 is SMNVEV (reference sequence). CDR3 length: 15 amino acids. This chain's CDR3 is CASRHRGLLNTEAFF. CDR3 DNA sequence: TGTGCCAGCAGGCACAGGGGATTACTGAACACTGAAGCTTTCTTT.

This clone was seen just once. This chain connects TRBV6-5 to TRBJ1-3; tentatively, D is TRBD1 (5 bases). Germline V gene lookup returns CDR1 MNHEY and CDR2 SVGAGI. Trimming took off 2 bases at V and 0 bases at J, with 8 bases between the two ends. CDR3 length equals 15 residues. The CDR3 sequence: CASSYGDSSGNTIYF. The DNA of the CDR3 is TGTGCCAGCAGTTACGGTGACAGCTCTGGAAACACCATATATTTT.

The V and J genes are TRBV9 and TRBJ1-2; 9 bases map to TRBD1. J gave up 4 bases and V 0 bases, and 4 bases lay outside the gene matches. This CDR3 has 15 amino acids. Per the germline V gene, CDR1 is SGDLS and CDR2 is YYNGEE. For the CDR3, the DNA is TGTGCCAGCAGCGTAGCGGGACAGGGCCCCTATGGCTACACCTTC. Its protein product is CASSVAGQGPYGYTF.

The chain recombines TRBV29-1 with TRBJ1-1, with 12 bases identical to TRBD1. Germline V lookup: CDR1 SQVTM, CDR2 ANQGSEA. Trimming removed 6 bases from V and 8 bases from J; junction bases left unmatched: 16. There are 16 residues in the CDR3. Written as DNA, the CDR3 is TGCAGCGTGGGAGGGACAGGGGGCGCTTTAACGACCGAAGCTTTCTTT. As protein: CSVGGTGGALTTEAFF.

V and J are TRBV15 and TRBJ2-5; D not certain. The germline CDR1 and CDR2 sequences are LNHNV and YYDKDF (reference sequence). The CDR3 has 16 residues. Trimming took off 0 bases at V and 2 bases at J, with 13 bases between the two ends. CDR3 DNA sequence: TGTGCCACCAGCAGAGAAAGCCAGCGCCTACAAGAGACCCAGTACTTC. It specifies CATSRESQRLQETQYF.

This CDR3 is CASAAGGLGDTQYF. The CDR3 DNA follows: TGTGCCAGCGCGGCAGGGGGGCTGGGAGATACGCAGTATTTT. This chain uses TRBV11-3 with TRBJ2-3, with a tentative D call TRBD1 (7 bases). The V end lost 8 bases, the J end lost 5 bases, and 17 bases lay between the germline ends. The CDR3 has 14 amino acids. CDR1 and CDR2 (germline): SGHNT, YENEEA.

The chain has TRBV2 and TRBJ2-5; TRBD1 matches 9 bases. Germline V gene sequence: CDR1 SNHLY, CDR2 FYNNEI. The CDR3 is made up of 18 amino acids. The V segment lost 8 bases and the J segment 4 bases; nucleotides outside the gene matches: 20. The CDR3 DNA sequence: TGTGCCAGCCACCGGGACAGGGCCTACTCCCCCCTTTCAGAGACCCAGTACTTC. It encodes CASHRDRAYSPLSETQYF.